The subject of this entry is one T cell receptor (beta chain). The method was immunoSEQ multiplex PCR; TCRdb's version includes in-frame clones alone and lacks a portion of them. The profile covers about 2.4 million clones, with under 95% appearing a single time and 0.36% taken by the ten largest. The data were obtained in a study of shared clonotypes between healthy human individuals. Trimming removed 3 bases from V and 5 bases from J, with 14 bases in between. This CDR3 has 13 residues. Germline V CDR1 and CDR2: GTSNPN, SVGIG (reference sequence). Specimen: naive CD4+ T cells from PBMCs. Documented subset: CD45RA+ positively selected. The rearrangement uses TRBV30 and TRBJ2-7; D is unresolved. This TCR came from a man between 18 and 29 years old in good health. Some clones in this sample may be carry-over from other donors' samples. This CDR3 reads CAWRGWPVDEQYF. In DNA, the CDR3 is TGTGCCTGGAGAGGATGGCCGGTGGACGAGCAGTACTTC.